One and the same sample provided the 3 T cell receptor beta chains below, sequenced in a study of T cells in Graves' hyperthyroidism and ophthalmopathy. Template material for amplifying TCR beta CDR3 regions consisted of RNA transcripts. HTBI primers were the set used in a first-round RT-PCR of the TCR CDR3. TCRdb independently ran MiXCR on the multiplex PCR reads; one entry per CDR3 protein. The sample has about 320,000 distinct CDR3 sequences, 16% seen once. Sequenced sample: blood. The receptors were gathered from a man aged 25-45 years with Graves' hyperthyroidism.

This sequence joins TRBV20-1 and TRBJ1-1; D uncertain. The CDR3 runs to 14 residues. CDR1 and CDR2 (germline): DFQATT, SNEGSKA (reference sequence). V lost 0 bases and J 5 bases, leaving 13 bases between the germline ends. This chain's CDR3 is CSARDPTAGTEAFF. DNA of the CDR3: TGCAGTGCTAGAGACCCTACAGCAGGTACTGAAGCTTTCTTT.

This clonotype was picked up many times. CDR3 region: CASSLLVSGRYEQYF. CDR3 coding DNA: TGTGCCAGCAGCCTGCTTGTGAGCGGGAGATACGAGCAGTACTTC. The rearrangement uses TRBV3-1 and TRBJ2-7, with TRBD2 matching 8 bases. Germline trimming cut 4 bases from V and 4 bases from J; bases unmatched to any gene: 9. The CDR3 is 15 amino acids. Per the germline V gene, CDR1 is LGHDT and CDR2 is YNNKEL (reference sequence).

This clonotype was recorded at least ten times. The chain has TRBV5-1 and TRBJ1-2; the D is unclear. The CDR3 has 15 amino acids. Germline-derived CDR1 and CDR2 are SGHRS and YFSETQ. The V end lost 2 bases, the J end lost 5 bases, and 16 bases lay between the germline ends. CDR3 bases: TGCGCCAGCAGCTTCCTCGTGGCAGACCGATATGGCTACACCTTC. It is translated as CASSFLVADRYGYTF.